The clone carrying this T cell receptor (beta chain) was found many times. The presence of a unique molecular identifier marked each TCR cDNA molecule. Each CDR3 protein gets one entry after TCRdb re-called the 5' RACE reads with MiXCR. The data show 25,000 or so distinct CDR3 sequences, around 4.7% seen once. Germline V gives CDR1 SGHRS, CDR2 YFSETQ. The V gene lost 3 bases and the J gene lost 0 bases, with 7 bases spanning the gap. This CDR3 spans 15 amino acids. Specified time point: sample taken at primary tumor resection. Frozen PBMC, nontumor lung or tumor provided whole RNA, which was sequenced unsorted. This specimen belongs to a study of spatial heterogeneity in lung cancer. Looking at the study overall: Consistent detection of more beta-chain than alpha-chain sequences was observed. For the average unique TCR and UMI combination, more than 8.5 occurrences appeared in raw reads.

V usage is TRBV5-1 and J usage is TRBJ2-6; the D is unclear. This specimen consisted of PBMCs, obtained at surgery. This TCR was sampled from a male donor with early-stage non-small cell lung cancer. The CDR3 region is CASSSFSSGANVLTF. The CDR3 nucleotides are TGCGCCAGCAGCTCGTTCAGCTCTGGGGCCAACGTCCTGACTTTC. Looking up the rest from reference TRBV5-1 and TRBJ2-6 gives the full variable domain: KAGVTQTPRYLIKTRGQQVTLSCSPISGHRSVSWYQQTPGQGLQFLFEYFSETQRNKGNFPGRFSGRQFSNSRSEMNVSTLELGDSALYLCASSSFSSGANVLTFGAGSRLTVL.